The entry that follows covers one TCR beta chain sequence. CDR3 length: 14 amino acids. Looked up from germline, CDR1 is SGHNT and CDR2 is YYREEE (reference sequence). V lost 10 bases and J lost 5; bases outside the gene matches: 9. The repertoire was sequenced with immunoSEQ multiplex PCR; TCRdb's copy has only in-frame clones and lacks some. The table lists roughly 200,000 clones, approximately 87% of them singletons. This specimen comes from a study of blood T cell repertoires in COVID-19. Sequenced sample: peripheral blood. The rearrangement joins TRBV5-4 to TRBJ2-5; 12 bases match TRBD1. The source is a person between 65 and 79 years old with COVID-19, enrolled during active disease. The CDR3: CALRDRGPGETQYF. CDR3 sequence (DNA): TGTGCCCTCCGGGACAGGGGGCCCGGCGAGACCCAGTACTTC.